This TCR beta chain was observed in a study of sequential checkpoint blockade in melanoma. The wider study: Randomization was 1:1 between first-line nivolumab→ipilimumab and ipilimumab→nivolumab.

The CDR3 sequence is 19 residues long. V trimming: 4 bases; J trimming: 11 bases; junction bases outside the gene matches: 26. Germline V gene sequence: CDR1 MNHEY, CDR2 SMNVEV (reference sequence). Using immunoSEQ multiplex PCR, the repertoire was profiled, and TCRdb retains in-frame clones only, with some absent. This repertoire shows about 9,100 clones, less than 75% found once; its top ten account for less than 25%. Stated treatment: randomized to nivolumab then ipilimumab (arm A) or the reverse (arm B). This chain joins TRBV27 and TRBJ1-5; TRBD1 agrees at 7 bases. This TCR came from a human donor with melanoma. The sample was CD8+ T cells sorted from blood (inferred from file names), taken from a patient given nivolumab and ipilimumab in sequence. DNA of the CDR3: TGTGCCAGCAGTTCCACCCTAACCGGGACAGAGGATCGTCCCACCGCCCAGCATTTT. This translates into CASSSTLTGTEDRPTAQHF.